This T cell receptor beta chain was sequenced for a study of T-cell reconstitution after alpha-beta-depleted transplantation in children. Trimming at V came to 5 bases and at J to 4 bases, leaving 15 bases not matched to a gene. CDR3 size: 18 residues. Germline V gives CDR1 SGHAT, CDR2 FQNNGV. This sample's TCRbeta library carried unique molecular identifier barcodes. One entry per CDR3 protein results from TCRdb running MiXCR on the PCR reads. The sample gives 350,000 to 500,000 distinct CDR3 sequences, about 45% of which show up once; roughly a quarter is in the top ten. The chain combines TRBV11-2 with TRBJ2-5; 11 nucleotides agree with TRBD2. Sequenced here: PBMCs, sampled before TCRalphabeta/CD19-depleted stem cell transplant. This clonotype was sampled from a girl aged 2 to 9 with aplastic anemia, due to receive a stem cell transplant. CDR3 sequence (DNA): TGTGCCAGCAGCCTTGGACTAGCGGGCCCCAAGGGGGGAGAGACCCAGTACTTC. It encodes CASSLGLAGPKGGETQYF.